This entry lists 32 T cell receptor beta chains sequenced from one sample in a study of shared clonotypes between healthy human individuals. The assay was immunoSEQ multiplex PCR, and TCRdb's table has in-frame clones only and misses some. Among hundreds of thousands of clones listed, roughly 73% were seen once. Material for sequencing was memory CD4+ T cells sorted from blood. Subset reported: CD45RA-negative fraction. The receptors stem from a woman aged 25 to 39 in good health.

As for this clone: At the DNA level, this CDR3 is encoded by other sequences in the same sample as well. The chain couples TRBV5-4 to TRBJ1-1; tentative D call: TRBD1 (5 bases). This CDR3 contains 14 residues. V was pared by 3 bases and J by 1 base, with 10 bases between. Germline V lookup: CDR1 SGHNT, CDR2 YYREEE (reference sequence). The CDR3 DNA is TGTGCCAGCAGCTGGGAGGGGCCGAACACTGAAGCTTTCTTT. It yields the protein CASSWEGPNTEAFF.

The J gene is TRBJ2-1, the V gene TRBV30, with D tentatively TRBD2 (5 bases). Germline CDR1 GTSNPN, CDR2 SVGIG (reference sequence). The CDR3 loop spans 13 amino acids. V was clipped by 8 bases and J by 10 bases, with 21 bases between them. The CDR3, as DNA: TGTGCCGAAGCAAAAAGCCTTGCGGGCGAGCAGTTCTTC. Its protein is CAEAKSLAGEQFF. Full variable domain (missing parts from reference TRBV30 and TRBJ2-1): SQTIHQWPATLVQPVGSPLSLECTVEGTSNPNLYWYRQAAGRGLQLLFYSVGIGQISSEVPQNLSASRPQDRQFILSSKKLLLSDSGFYLCAEAKSLAGEQFFGPGTRLTVL.

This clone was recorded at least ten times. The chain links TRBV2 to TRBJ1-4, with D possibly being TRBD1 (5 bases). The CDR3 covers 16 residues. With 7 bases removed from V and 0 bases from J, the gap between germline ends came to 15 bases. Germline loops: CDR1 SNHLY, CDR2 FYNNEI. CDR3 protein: CASNRDGTATNEKLFF. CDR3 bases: TGTGCCAGCAACCGGGACGGGACTGCAACTAATGAAAAACTGTTTTTT.

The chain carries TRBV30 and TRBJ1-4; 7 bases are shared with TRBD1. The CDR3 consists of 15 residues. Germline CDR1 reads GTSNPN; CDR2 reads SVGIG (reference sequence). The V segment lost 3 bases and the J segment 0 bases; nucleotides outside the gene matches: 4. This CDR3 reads CAWRYQGATNEKLFF. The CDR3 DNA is TGTGCCTGGAGGTATCAGGGGGCAACTAATGAAAAACTGTTTTTT.

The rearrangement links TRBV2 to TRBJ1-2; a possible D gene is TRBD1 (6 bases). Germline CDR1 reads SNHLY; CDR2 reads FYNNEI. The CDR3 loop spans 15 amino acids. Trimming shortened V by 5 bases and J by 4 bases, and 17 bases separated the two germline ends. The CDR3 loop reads CASSPRTTGIYGYTF. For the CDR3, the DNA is TGTGCCAGCAGTCCTAGAACTACAGGGATCTATGGCTACACCTTC.

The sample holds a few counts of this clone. In nucleotides, the CDR3 is TGTGCCAGCAGTTACGATGGGGGGATCTATGGCTACACCTTC. This translates into CASSYDGGIYGYTF. This chain uses TRBV6-5 with TRBJ1-2, with a tentative D call TRBD1 (5 bases). Trimming left V 2 bases short and J 4 bases short, with 11 bases between. Germline values: CDR1 MNHEY, CDR2 SVGAGI. This CDR3 region has 14 residues.

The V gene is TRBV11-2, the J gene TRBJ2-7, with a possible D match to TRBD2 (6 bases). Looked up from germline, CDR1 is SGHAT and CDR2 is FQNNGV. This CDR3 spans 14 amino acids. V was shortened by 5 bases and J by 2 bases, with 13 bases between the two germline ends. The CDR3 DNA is TGTGCCAGCAGCCCTCACGGGGGACCCTACGAGCAGTACTTC. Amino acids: CASSPHGGPYEQYF.

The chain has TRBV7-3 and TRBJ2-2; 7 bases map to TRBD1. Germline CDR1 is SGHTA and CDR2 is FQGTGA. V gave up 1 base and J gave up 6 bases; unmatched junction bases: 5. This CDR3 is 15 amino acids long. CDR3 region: CASSLITGAPGELFF. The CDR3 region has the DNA TGTGCCAGCAGCTTAATAACAGGGGCCCCCGGGGAGCTGTTTTTT.

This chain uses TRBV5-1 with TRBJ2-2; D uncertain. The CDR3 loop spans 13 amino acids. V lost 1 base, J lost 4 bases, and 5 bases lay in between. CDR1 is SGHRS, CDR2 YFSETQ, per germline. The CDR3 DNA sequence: TGCGCCAGCAGCTTGACTACCACCGGGGAGCTGTTTTTT. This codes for CASSLTTTGELFF.

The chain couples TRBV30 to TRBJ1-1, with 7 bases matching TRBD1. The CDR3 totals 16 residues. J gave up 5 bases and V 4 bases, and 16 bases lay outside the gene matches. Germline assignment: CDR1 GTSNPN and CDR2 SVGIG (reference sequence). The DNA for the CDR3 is TGTGCCTGGACCCTACCCGGGACAGACATTAGGACTGAAGCTTTCTTT. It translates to CAWTLPGTDIRTEAFF.

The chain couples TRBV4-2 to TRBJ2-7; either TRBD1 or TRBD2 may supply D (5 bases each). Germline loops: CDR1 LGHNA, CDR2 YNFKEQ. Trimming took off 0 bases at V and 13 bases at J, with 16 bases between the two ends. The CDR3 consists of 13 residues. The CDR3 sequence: CASSQDGVGVYYF. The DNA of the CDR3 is TGTGCCAGCAGCCAAGATGGGGTGGGGGTCTACTACTTC.

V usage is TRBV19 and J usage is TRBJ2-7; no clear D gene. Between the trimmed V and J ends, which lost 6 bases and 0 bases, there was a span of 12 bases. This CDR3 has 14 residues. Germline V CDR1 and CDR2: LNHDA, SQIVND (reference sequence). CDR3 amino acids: CASRAPGSSYEQYF. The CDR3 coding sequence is TGTGCCAGTAGAGCGCCGGGCAGCTCCTACGAGCAGTACTTC.

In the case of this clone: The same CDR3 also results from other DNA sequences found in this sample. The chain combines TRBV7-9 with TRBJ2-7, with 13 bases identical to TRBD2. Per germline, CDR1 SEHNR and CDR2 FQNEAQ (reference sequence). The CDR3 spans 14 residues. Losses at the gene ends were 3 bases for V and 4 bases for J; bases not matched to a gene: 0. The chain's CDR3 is CASSLGLAGYEQYF. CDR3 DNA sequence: TGTGCCAGCAGCTTGGGACTAGCGGGGTACGAGCAGTACTTC.

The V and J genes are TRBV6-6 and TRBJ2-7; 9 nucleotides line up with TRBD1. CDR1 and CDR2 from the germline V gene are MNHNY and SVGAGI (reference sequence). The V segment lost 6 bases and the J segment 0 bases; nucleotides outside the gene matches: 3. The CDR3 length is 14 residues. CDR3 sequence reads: CASRGQGRSYEQYF. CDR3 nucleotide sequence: TGTGCCAGCAGGGGACAGGGACGCTCCTACGAGCAGTACTTC.

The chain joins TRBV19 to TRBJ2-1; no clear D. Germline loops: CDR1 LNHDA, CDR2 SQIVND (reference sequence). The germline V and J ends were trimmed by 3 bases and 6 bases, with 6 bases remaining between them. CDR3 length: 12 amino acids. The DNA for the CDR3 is TGTGCCAGTAGTATCTCTTCCAATGAGCAGTTCTTC. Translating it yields CASSISSNEQFF.

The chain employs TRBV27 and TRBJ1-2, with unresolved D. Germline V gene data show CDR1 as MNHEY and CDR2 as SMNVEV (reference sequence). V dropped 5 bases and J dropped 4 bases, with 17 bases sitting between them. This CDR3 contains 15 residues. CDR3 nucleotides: TGTGCCAGCAGTCTCGCTGGGTCACGGGGCTATGGCTACACCTTC. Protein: CASSLAGSRGYGYTF.

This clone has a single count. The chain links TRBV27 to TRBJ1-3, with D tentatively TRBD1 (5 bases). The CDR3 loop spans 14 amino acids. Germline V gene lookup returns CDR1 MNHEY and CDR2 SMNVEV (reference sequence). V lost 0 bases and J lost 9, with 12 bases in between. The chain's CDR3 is CASSLSSGLGTIYF. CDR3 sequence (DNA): TGTGCCAGCAGTTTATCTTCAGGGTTGGGCACCATATATTTT.

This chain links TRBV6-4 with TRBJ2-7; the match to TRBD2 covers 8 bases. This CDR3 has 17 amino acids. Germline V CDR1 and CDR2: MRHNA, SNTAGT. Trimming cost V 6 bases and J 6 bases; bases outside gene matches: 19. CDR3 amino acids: CASSIVGIIAGRREQYF. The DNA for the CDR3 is TGTGCCAGCAGCATAGTGGGGATTATAGCGGGACGGCGCGAGCAGTACTTC.

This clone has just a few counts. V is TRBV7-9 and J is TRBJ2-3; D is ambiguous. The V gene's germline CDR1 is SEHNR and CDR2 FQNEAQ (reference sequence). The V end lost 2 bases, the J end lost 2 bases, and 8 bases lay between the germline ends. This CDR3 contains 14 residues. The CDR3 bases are TGTGCCAGCAGCTTACAAGAATTCACAGATACGCAGTATTTT. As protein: CASSLQEFTDTQYF.

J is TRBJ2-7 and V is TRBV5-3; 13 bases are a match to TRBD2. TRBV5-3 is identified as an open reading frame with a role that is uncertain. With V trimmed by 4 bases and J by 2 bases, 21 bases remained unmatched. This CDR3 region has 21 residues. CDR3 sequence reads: CARSTRTSLAGGTRGTYEQYF. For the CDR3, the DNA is TGTGCCAGAAGCACCAGAACGTCACTAGCGGGAGGGACCAGGGGGACCTACGAGCAGTACTTC.

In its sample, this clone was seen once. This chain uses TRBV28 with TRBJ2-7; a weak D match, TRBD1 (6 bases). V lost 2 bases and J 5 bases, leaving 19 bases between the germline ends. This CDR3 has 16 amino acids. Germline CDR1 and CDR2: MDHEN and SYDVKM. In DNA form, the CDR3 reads TGTGCCAGCAGTTTAGATGGTGCAGGGGAACCCCACGAGCAGTACTTC. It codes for CASSLDGAGEPHEQYF. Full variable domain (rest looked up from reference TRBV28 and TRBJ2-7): DVKVTQSSRYLVKRTGEKVFLECVQDMDHENMFWYRQDPGLGLRLIYFSYDVKMKEKGDIPEGYSVSREKKERFSLILESASTNQTSMYLCASSLDGAGEPHEQYFGPGTRLTVT.

CDR3 nucleotides: TGTGCCAGCTCGCCAGGACAGGGCGGAGAAAAACTGTTTTTT. Protein product: CASSPGQGGEKLFF. The chain has TRBV18 and TRBJ1-4; 8 bases are a match to TRBD1. V shed 6 bases and J 8 bases; nucleotides not matched to a gene: 8. The length of the CDR3 is 14 residues. Germline V gene sequence: CDR1 KGHSH, CDR2 LQKENI.

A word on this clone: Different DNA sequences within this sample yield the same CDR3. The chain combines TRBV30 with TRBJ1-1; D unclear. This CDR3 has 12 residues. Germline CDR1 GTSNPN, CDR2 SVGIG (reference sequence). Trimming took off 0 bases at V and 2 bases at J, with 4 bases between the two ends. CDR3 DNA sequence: TGTGCCTGGAGTGTACTTAACACTGAAGCTTTCTTT. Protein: CAWSVLNTEAFF. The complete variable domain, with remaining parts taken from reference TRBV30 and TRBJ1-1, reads SQTIHQWPATLVQPVGSPLSLECTVEGTSNPNLYWYRQAAGRGLQLLFYSVGIGQISSEVPQNLSASRPQDRQFILSSKKLLLSDSGFYLCAWSVLNTEAFFGQGTRLTVV.

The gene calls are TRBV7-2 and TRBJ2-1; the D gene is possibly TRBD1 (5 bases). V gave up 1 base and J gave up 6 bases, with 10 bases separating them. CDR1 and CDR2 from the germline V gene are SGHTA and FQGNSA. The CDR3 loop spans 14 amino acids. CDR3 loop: CASSLVWGPNEQFF. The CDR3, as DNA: TGTGCCAGCAGCTTAGTTTGGGGCCCCAATGAGCAGTTCTTC.

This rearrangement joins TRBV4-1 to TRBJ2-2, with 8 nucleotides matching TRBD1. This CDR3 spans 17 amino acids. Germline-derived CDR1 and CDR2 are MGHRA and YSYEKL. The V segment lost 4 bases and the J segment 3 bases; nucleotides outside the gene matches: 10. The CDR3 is CASSLDREEWDTGELFF. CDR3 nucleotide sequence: TGCGCCAGCAGCCTGGACAGGGAGGAGTGGGACACCGGGGAGCTGTTTTTT.

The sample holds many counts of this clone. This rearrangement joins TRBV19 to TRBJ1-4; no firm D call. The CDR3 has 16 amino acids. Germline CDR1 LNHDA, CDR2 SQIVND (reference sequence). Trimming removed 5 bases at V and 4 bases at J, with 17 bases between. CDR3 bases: TGTGCCAGTAGTTCCCGGGGTGCGGGAATTAATGAAAAACTGTTTTTT. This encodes CASSSRGAGINEKLFF.

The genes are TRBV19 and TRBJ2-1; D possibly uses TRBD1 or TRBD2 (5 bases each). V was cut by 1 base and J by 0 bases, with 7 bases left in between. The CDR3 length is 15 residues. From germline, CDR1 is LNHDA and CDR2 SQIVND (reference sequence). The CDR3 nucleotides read TGTGCCAGTAGTATAGGGGACGGCTCCTACAATGAGCAGTTCTTC. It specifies CASSIGDGSYNEQFF. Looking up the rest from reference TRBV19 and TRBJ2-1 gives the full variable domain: DGGITQSPKYLFRKEGQNVTLSCEQNLNHDAMYWYRQDPGQGLRLIYYSQIVNDFQKGDIAEGYSVSREKKESFPLTVTSAQKNPTAFYLCASSIGDGSYNEQFFGPGTRLTVL.

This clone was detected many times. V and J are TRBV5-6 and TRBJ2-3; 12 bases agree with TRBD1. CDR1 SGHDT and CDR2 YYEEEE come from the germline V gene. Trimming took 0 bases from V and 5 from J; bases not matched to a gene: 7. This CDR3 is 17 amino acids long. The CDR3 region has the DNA TGTGCCAGCAGCTTGGTCCCGGGACAGGGGGCCGGAGATACGCAGTATTTT. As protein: CASSLVPGQGAGDTQYF.

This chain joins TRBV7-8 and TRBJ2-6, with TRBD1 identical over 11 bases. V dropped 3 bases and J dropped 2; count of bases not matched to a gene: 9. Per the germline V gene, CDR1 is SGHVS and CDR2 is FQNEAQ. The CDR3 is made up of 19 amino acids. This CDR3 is CASSFIRTGGGAGANVLTF. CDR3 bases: TGTGCCAGCAGCTTTATACGGACAGGGGGCGGAGCTGGGGCCAACGTCCTGACTTTC.

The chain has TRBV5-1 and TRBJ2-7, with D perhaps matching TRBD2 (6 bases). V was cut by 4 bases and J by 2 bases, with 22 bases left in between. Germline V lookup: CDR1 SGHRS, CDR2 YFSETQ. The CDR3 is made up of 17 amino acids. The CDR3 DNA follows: TGCGCCAGCAGCCCAACAGGAGTTAGCGGTAATCCCTACGAGCAGTACTTC. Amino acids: CASSPTGVSGNPYEQYF. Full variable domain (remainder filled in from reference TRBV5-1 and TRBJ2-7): KAGVTQTPRYLIKTRGQQVTLSCSPISGHRSVSWYQQTPGQGLQFLFEYFSETQRNKGNFPGRFSGRQFSNSRSEMNVSTLELGDSALYLCASSPTGVSGNPYEQYFGPGTRLTVT.

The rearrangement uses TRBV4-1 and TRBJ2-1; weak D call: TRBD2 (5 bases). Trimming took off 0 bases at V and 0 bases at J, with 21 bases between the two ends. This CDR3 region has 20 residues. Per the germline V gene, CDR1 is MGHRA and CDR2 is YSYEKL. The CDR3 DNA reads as TGCGCCAGCAGCCAAGATCGGCGAGCGGAGGACTCCCGCTCCTACAATGAGCAGTTCTTC. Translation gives CASSQDRRAEDSRSYNEQFF.

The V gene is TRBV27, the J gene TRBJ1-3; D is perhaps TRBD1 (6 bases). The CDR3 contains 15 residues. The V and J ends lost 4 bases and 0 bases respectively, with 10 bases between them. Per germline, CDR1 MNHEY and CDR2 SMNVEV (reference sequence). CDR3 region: CASSSQGRSGNTIYF. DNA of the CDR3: TGTGCCAGCAGTTCCCAGGGGCGCTCTGGAAACACCATATATTTT.